This T cell receptor beta chain was identified in a study of molecular identifiers for immune sequencing clone quantification. Notes on this clonotype: Given a much more abundant clone one base away, this may be a read error.

CDR3 length: 11 amino acids. Germline CDR1 SQVTM, CDR2 ANQGSEA. TCRdb processed the PCR reads anew with MiXCR; each CDR3 protein has one entry. The sample includes 40,000 to 65,000 distinct CDR3 sequences, just over 35% of them seen just once. V gene TRBV29-1 combines with J gene TRBJ2-2, with D perhaps TRBD2 (5 bases). Sequenced: naive CD8+ T cells from blood, with Jurkat cell RNA spiked in. Subset reported: FACS-sorted CD8+CD4-CCR7+CD45RA+ naive T cells. The receptor's source is a human donor in good health. Some libraries in this study had Jurkat cell RNA spiked in. CDR3 loop: CSVVNTGKLFF. CDR3 sequence (DNA): TGCAGCGTTGTTAACACCGGGAAGCTGTTTTTT.